This T cell receptor (beta chain) was captured in a study of radiation and T cells in renal cell carcinoma (TCRdb year 2020). A note on the overall study: In total, 50 to 60 samples, comprising around 26 tumors and about 27 peripheral blood samples, were subjected to TCR beta sequencing. The final blood draw was performed at 4 weeks after radiation, at the same time as nephrectomy. Across all 55 or so samples, 3,800,000 or so unique CDR3 nucleotide sequences encoding over 2.5 million unique CDR3 amino acid sequences were identified.

Results and caveats for the whole study, not just this receptor: With a single-armed trial design, the study had no way to address how radiation dose or scheduling affects the TCR repertoire. An increase in top tumor clonotypes in blood was observed from baseline to 2 weeks post-radiation, followed by contraction by 4 weeks, which was taken to suggest transient expansion of tumor-resident clones. Because pretreatment tumor biopsies were not available, the baseline intratumoral presence of clonotypes could not be determined. Blood repertoire dynamics were not followed beyond 4 weeks after treatment.

The CDR1 and CDR2 encoded by the germline V gene are SGHRS and YFSETQ. The CDR3 holds 14 amino acids from the cysteine to the phenylalanine. The DNA shown is the 42-base CDR3, in frame from base 1. V is clipped by 2 bases and J by 2 bases, and the sequence between their germline boundaries is 10 bases long. Following the manufacturer's recommendations, the immunoSEQ kit was used to generate TCR beta libraries from genomic DNA. Library preparation used a first multiplex PCR with proprietary primers, then a second PCR adding unique barcodes, with bead cleanups after each round. Each sample batch included a kit-provided positive control reaction and a negative control reaction. The final libraries were assessed on an Agilent 4200 TapeStation D1000 ScreenTape, pooled by volume, and quantified by qPCR. Sequencing ran on an Illumina NextSeq500 with a MidOutput 150-cycle cartridge, using 156 Read1 and 15 Index1 cycles with kit custom primers. The pooled library was loaded at 0.8 to 1 pM, with an approximately 20% PhiX control spiked in. Under the source paper's analysis protocol: The vendor-processed data were analyzed in R, and a clonotype was defined as all T cells that share the same CDR3 nucleotide sequence. In the clone abundance analyses, frequencies were normalized to the 10,000 most abundant clones in each sample. Public T cell clones, which averaged fewer than five per sample, were excluded before analysis. An abundance difference of at least 32-fold between compartments was the criterion for calling clonotypes tumor-enriched or baseline blood-enriched. A beta-binomial differential abundance model was used to identify clonotypes that were expanded or contracted between blood time points. Tumor-blood repertoire similarity was measured with the Baroni-Urbani and Buser coefficient, and group comparisons used two-tailed Wilcoxon tests in R. Held by TCRdb, this immuneACCESS table contains in-frame sequences only and omits some clones. Under half of the omission traces to an unresolved V gene where checked; the cause of the rest is unknown. V and J calls and clone size follow that table, whereas D and trimming were derived from the DNA. The sample yields around 170,000 clones; around 89% were counted once. About 11% of the sample lies in the top ten.

What the time point label conveys for this sample: blood 4 weeks post-SBRT, at nephrectomy. Read against the paper, the sample's treatment or condition label means: 15 Gy SBRT to primary tumor, nephrectomy 4 weeks later. Samples were obtained from a clinical trial, in which 15 Gy stereotactic body radiation therapy was delivered to primary renal cell carcinomas and nephrectomy was performed 4 weeks later. Serial peripheral blood from radiation-treated patients was sampled at baseline, 2 weeks and 4 weeks after SBRT to track tumor-enriched clonotypes. All patients had renal cell carcinoma with clear cell pathology. The QIAamp DNA Blood Mini Kit (Qiagen) was used to prepare genomic DNA for TCR sequencing. The analyses included just those samples that passed every quality control check. Of note for this clone: The specificity of this receptor is unknown. Base-call qualities are not available, and no considerably larger clone is one nucleotide away.

The source was blood, collected from a patient whose treatment included radiotherapy and nephrectomy. This TCR was sampled from a woman aged 50 to 65 with renal cell carcinoma. The receptor chain draws on TRBV5-1 and TRBJ1-2; perhaps TRBD1 is the D gene, with 6 bases matching. The CDR3 is CASSFRGMNYGYTF. The nucleotide sequence reads as follows: TGCGCCAGCAGCTTCAGGGGAATGAACTATGGCTACACCTTC.